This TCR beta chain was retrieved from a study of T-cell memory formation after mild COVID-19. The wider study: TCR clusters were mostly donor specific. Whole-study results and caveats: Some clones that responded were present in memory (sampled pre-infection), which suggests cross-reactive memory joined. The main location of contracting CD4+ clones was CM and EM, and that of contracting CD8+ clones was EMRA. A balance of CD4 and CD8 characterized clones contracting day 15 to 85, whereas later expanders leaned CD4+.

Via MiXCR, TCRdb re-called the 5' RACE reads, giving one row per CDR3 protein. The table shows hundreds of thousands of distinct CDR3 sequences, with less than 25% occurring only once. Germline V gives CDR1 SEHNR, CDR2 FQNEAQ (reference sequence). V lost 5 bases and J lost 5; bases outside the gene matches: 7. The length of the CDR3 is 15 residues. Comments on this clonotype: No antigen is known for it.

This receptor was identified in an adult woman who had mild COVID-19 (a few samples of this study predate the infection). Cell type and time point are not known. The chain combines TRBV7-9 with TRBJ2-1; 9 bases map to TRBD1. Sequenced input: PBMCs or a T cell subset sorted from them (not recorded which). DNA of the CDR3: TGTGCCAGCAGCGGAACCGGGACAGGGAACAATGAGCAGTTCTTC. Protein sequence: CASSGTGTGNNEQFF. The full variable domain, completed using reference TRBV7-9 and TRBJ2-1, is DTGVSQNPRHKITKRGQNVTFRCDPISEHNRLYWYRQTLGQGPEFLTYFQNEAQLEKSRLLSDRFSAERPKGSFSTLEIQRTEQGDSAMYLCASSGTGTGNNEQFFGPGTRLTVL.